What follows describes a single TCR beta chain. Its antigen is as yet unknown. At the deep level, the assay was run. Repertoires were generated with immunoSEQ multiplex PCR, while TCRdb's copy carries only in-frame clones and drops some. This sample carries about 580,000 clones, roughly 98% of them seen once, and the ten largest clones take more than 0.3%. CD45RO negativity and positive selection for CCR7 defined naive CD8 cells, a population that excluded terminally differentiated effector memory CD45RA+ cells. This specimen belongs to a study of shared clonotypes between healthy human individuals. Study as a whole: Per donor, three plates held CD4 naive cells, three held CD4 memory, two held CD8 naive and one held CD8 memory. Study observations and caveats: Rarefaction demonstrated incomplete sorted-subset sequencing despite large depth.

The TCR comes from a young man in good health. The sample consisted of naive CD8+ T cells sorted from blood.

Written as DNA, the CDR3 is TGTGCCAGCAGCTTAGTCCCTGCAGGGGAAGGGCAGTACTTC. It yields the protein CASSLVPAGEGQYF. This chain joins TRBV7-9 and TRBJ2-7; D may be TRBD1 (6 bases). The CDR3 runs 14 residues. Looked up from germline, CDR1 is SEHNR and CDR2 is FQNEAQ (reference sequence). V shed 1 base and J shed 9 bases, with 16 bases lying between them. Full variable domain (remainder filled in from reference TRBV7-9 and TRBJ2-7): DTGVSQNPRHKITKRGQNVTFRCDPISEHNRLYWYRQTLGQGPEFLTYFQNEAQLEKSRLLSDRFSAERPKGSFSTLEIQRTEQGDSAMYLCASSLVPAGEGQYFGPGTRLTVT.